This T cell receptor (beta chain) appears in the sequencing data of a study of beta chain features in type 1 diabetes (dated by TCRdb to the late 2010s). Concerning the study at large: Mean age, gender distribution, total cell number and subset yield were not different between patients and healthy donors. A total of roughly 100 million sorted cells were examined across all samples, and a strong correlation was observed between cell number per subset and RNA yield. In the study, TCRB repertoires of sorted circulating CD4+ T cell subsets from recently diagnosed type 1 diabetes patients were compared with those of matched healthy donors. Regulatory and stem cell-like memory subsets were obtained from only 8 patients and roughly 8 healthy donors, while naive and central memory subsets were obtained from all 30 or so donors.

Broad study findings and their caveats: Sequencing cDNA rather than genomic DNA could over-represent highly expressing activated cells, although activation and CD3 levels did not differ between groups. The naive, central memory and regulatory TCRB repertoires appeared to resemble one another more closely among patients than among healthy donors. At VDJ recombination sites, type 1 diabetes patients had fewer insertions and more deleted nucleotides, which implies abnormalities in thymic rearrangement. Because small numbers of individuals were included in the HLA sub-analyses, any influence of HLA type on TCRB rearrangement was left unresolved. Type 1 diabetes patients showed a moderate but significant shortening of TCRB CDR3 length in all four CD4+ subsets. Shorter templates might have been favored by PCR, but patient and control samples were amplified and corrected together, so both groups would have been affected equally by any skew.

From a lookup of the germline V gene, CDR1 and CDR2 are SGHVS and FQNEAQ. Cut back by 2 bases and 0 bases, the V and J ends lie 8 bases apart. The cysteine opens and the phenylalanine closes a CDR3 of 15 amino acids. CDR3 DNA is the only sequence kept; it has 45 bases, read in frame from the first base. This clone was seen a handful of times. No antigen is known for it. One base away there is no much larger clone; base qualities are not given. A single peripheral blood draw of about 116 mL on average was collected from each donor into heparinised tubes. Naive, central memory, regulatory and stem cell-like memory CD4+ T cells were sorted on a BD FACSAria II using a panel including CD45RO, CCR7, CD25, CD127, CD95 and CD27. All sorted populations exceeded 95% purity. PBMCs were isolated immediately by Lymphoprep density gradient centrifugation and stained directly without culture. So that batch effects would be minimized, each experiment stained and sorted samples in pairs, pairing one healthy donor with one patient.

All of the isolated RNA was reverse transcribed with the High Capacity cDNA Reverse Transcription Kit, so expressed TCRB transcripts were sequenced. Naive, central memory and regulatory T cell samples underwent deep immunoSEQ sequencing, averaging about 3.57 million total reads per sample. Sorted cells were lysed in RLT buffer and RNA was extracted with DNase-treated RNeasy Micro or Mini kits, depending on cell number. To prevent cross-contamination, each cell subset was processed individually, whereas patient and healthy donor samples were processed jointly. Using the immunoSEQ multiplex PCR, TCRB sequences were amplified from cDNA into 87-bp fragments spanning the CDR3 region. Amplicons were sequenced on the Illumina HiSeq platform. The authors' pipeline ran thus. Synthetic template baselines were used to correct PCR bias computationally, reads within Hamming distance 2 were collapsed, and singletons that could not be merged were discarded. Reads were aligned against IMGT so that V, D and J genes, CDR3 length and insertions or deletions at six rearrangement sites could be assigned. Clonotype counts were normalized to sorted cell number within each subset before computing true diversity and Gini coefficients with the tcR R package. Repertoire sharing was quantified using the overlap coefficient calculated on TCRB nucleotide sequences. Out-of-frame TCRB sequences from naive cells were analyzed as a proxy for the pre-selection repertoire. TCRdb mirrors the immuneACCESS table, restricted to in-frame sequences. Some clones are absent from its copies; in checked studies, under half trace to an unresolved V gene, and the reason for the others is unknown. The V and J calls and clone size are taken from that table; D and trimming were inferred from the DNA. This sample holds some 350,000 clones; roughly 14% were observed only once. 0.013% to 0.015% of the sample is held by the ten biggest clonotypes.

The specimen was naive CD4+ T cells from blood. Interpreted using the paper, the cell subset or site label stands for: true naive CD4+ T cells. The chain is encoded by TRBV7-8 joined to TRBJ1-5, with no confident D gene call. The clonotype was recovered from a woman aged 18-29 years with type 1 diabetes. The sequence in DNA is TGTGCCAGCAGCTTACTGGACTATAGCAATCAGCCCCAGCATTTT. This translates into CASSLLDYSNQPQHF.